Below are 30 T cell receptor beta chains sequenced from a single sample in a study of shared clonotypes between healthy human individuals (dated by TCRdb to 2020 to 2022). Libraries were constructed by the immunoSEQ multiplex PCR assay. What TCRdb holds here is the immuneACCESS table cut down to in-frame rearrangements. Part of the clones is not present; checked against another copy, under half of the missing clones reflect an unresolved V gene, and the others are unexplained. The table for this sample lists millions of clones; approximately 90% of them were counted only once. Roughly 0.13% of the sample lies in the top ten. Input material: naive CD4+ T cells sorted from blood. The sample's cell subset or site label, decoded: CD45RA+ positively selected. Every receptor here comes from a man younger than 30 in good health.

This clone was seen once. The chain links TRBV6-6 to TRBJ1-1; 10 bases map to TRBD1. V lost 5 bases and J lost 2; bases outside the gene matches: 5. The CDR3 extends over 15 amino acids. Germline lookup yields CDR1 MNHNY and CDR2 SVGAGI (reference sequence). CDR3 sequence: CASSGRQGANTEAFF. The DNA of the CDR3 is TGTGCCAGCAGTGGTAGACAGGGGGCAAACACTGAAGCTTTCTTT.

V and J are TRBV5-1 and TRBJ2-1; D uncertain. V was pared by 4 bases and J by 2 bases, with 10 bases between. The germline gives CDR1 SGHRS, CDR2 YFSETQ. The CDR3 runs to 14 residues. The DNA of the CDR3 is TGCGCCAGCAGCCTTTCTAGGGCCTACAATGAGCAGTTCTTC. It specifies CASSLSRAYNEQFF.

The rearrangement uses TRBV5-8 and TRBJ2-3; possible D gene TRBD1, 6 bases. Trimming removed 1 base from V and 1 base from J, with 13 bases in between. CDR1 is SGHTS and CDR2 is YDEGEE in the germline V gene. This CDR3 region has 16 residues. The CDR3 loop is CASSLKGETGTDTQYF. The CDR3 DNA reads as TGTGCCAGCAGCTTGAAGGGGGAGACGGGCACAGATACGCAGTATTTT.

For the CDR3, the DNA is TGTGCCAGCTCCACCGGAGAGGGGGCACGGACCCAGTACTTC. This translates into CASSTGEGARTQYF. This chain links TRBV18 with TRBJ2-5, with 7 bases fitting TRBD1. Germline CDR1 is KGHSH and CDR2 is LQKENI. The CDR3 contains 14 residues. The ends lost 6 bases at V and 7 bases at J; junction bases unmatched: 11. The complete variable domain, with remaining parts taken from reference TRBV18 and TRBJ2-5, reads NAGVMQNPRHLVRRRGQEARLRCSPMKGHSHVYWYRQLPEEGLKFMVYLQKENIIDESGMPKERFSAEFPKEGPSILRIQQVVRGDSAAYFCASSTGEGARTQYFGPGTRLLVL.

The chain employs TRBV2 and TRBJ1-2; D ambiguous. V dropped 5 bases and J dropped 9 bases, with 13 bases sitting between them. The CDR3 extends over 12 amino acids. The germline V gene encodes CDR1 SNHLY and CDR2 FYNNEI. The CDR3 region is CASSLLHVSYTF. CDR3 DNA sequence: TGTGCCAGCAGTCTTTTACATGTGAGCTACACCTTC.

The chain combines TRBV2 with TRBJ2-5; D is uncertain. Trimming cost V 4 bases and J 8 bases, with 11 bases left between them. This CDR3 region has 12 residues. Germline V gives CDR1 SNHLY, CDR2 FYNNEI. The CDR3 is CASSGQPDTQYF. CDR3 coding DNA: TGTGCCAGCAGTGGGCAGCCCGACACCCAGTACTTC.

The chain couples TRBV6-5 to TRBJ2-7, with a possible D match to TRBD2 (5 bases). The CDR3 covers 13 residues. With 7 bases removed from V and 6 bases from J, the gap between germline ends came to 16 bases. The germline V gene encodes CDR1 MNHEY and CDR2 SVGAGI. CDR3 sequence reads: CASTIEAGGEQYF. Here the CDR3 DNA reads TGTGCCAGCACTATCGAGGCTGGAGGCGAGCAGTACTTC.

The chain joins TRBV15 to TRBJ1-4; TRBD1 matches at 9 bases. This CDR3 contains 16 residues. Germline V CDR1 and CDR2: LNHNV, YYDKDF (reference sequence). Germline trimming cut 4 bases from V and 9 bases from J; bases unmatched to any gene: 12. CDR3 loop: CATSISGRQGVKKLFF. The CDR3 nucleotides are TGTGCCACCAGCATTAGCGGTCGACAGGGGGTGAAAAAACTGTTTTTT.

The chain uses TRBV2 and TRBJ1-4; D is ambiguous. The CDR3 extends over 15 amino acids. CDR1 is SNHLY and CDR2 is FYNNEI in the germline V gene. Trimming stripped 6 bases from V and 7 bases from J, with 18 bases between. CDR3 region: CASRSRQVVGEKLFF. The CDR3 nucleotides are TGTGCCAGCAGAAGCAGACAAGTCGTGGGTGAAAAACTGTTTTTT. Filled out from reference TRBV2 and TRBJ1-4, the complete variable domain reads EPEVTQTPSHQVTQMGQEVILRCVPISNHLYFYWYRQILGQKVEFLVSFYNNEISEKSEIFDDQFSVERPDGSNFTLKIRSTKLEDSAMYFCASRSRQVVGEKLFFGSGTQLSVL.

The chain couples TRBV29-1 to TRBJ2-1; D may be TRBD2 (6 bases). Trimming removed 0 bases from V and 8 bases from J, with 14 bases in between. The length of the CDR3 is 14 residues. Per the germline V gene, CDR1 is SQVTM and CDR2 is ANQGSEA. This chain's CDR3 is CSVEDRGIKDEQFF. DNA of the CDR3: TGCAGCGTTGAAGATCGGGGGATTAAGGATGAGCAGTTCTTC.

The rearrangement joins TRBV28 to TRBJ1-6; a weak D match, TRBD1 (5 bases). The CDR3 has 12 residues. The V end lost 6 bases, the J end lost 12 bases, and 12 bases lay between the germline ends. Germline V gene sequence: CDR1 MDHEN, CDR2 SYDVKM. The CDR3 spells CASRGLAKPLHF. CDR3 coding DNA: TGTGCCAGCAGGGGGCTGGCGAAACCCCTCCACTTT. Full variable domain (outside the CDR3, taken from reference TRBV28 and TRBJ1-6): DVKVTQSSRYLVKRTGEKVFLECVQDMDHENMFWYRQDPGLGLRLIYFSYDVKMKEKGDIPEGYSVSREKKERFSLILESASTNQTSMYLCASRGLAKPLHFGNGTRLTVT.

This chain's CDR3 is CASSLGGTAFFWVNEQFF. The CDR3 region has the DNA TGTGCCAGCAGTTTAGGCGGGACAGCTTTCTTTTGGGTTAATGAGCAGTTCTTC. The V and J genes are TRBV27 and TRBJ2-1; D possibly corresponds to TRBD1 (7 bases). Trimming removed 2 bases at V and 7 bases at J, with 24 bases between. The CDR3 is 18 amino acids. CDR1 and CDR2 from the germline V gene are MNHEY and SMNVEV (reference sequence).

V and J are TRBV9 and TRBJ1-6; D ambiguous. CDR1 is SGDLS and CDR2 is YYNGEE in the germline V gene. V lost 1 base and J lost 10, with 15 bases in between. This CDR3 has 15 residues. The CDR3 loop is CASSVSDGIGSPLHF. The CDR3 coding sequence is TGTGCCAGCAGCGTATCGGACGGAATTGGGTCACCCCTCCACTTT.

This sequence joins TRBV29-1 and TRBJ2-6, with D uncertain. This CDR3 comprises 15 residues. The germline CDR1 and CDR2 sequences are SQVTM and ANQGSEA. V lost 3 bases and J lost 1, with 10 bases in between. CDR3: CSVDRPESGANVLTF. Here the CDR3 DNA reads TGCAGCGTTGACCGGCCGGAGTCTGGGGCCAACGTCCTGACTTTC.

V gene TRBV5-1 combines with J gene TRBJ2-7; tentative D call: TRBD2 (6 bases). V was shortened by 0 bases and J by 5 bases, with 18 bases between the two germline ends. Germline loops: CDR1 SGHRS, CDR2 YFSETQ. The CDR3 has 16 residues. Here the CDR3 reads CASSLGAIGSTNEQYF. The CDR3 region has the DNA TGCGCCAGCAGCTTGGGAGCAATCGGGAGTACCAACGAGCAGTACTTC.

The chain carries TRBV7-3 and TRBJ2-3; D not certain. Per germline, CDR1 SGHTA and CDR2 FQGTGA. V was shortened by 2 bases and J by 5 bases, with 14 bases between the two germline ends. CDR3 length equals 15 residues. CDR3 in amino acids: CASSLLGNSGDTQYF. CDR3 bases: TGTGCCAGCAGCTTACTCGGCAACTCAGGAGATACGCAGTATTTT. Full variable domain (rest looked up from reference TRBV7-3 and TRBJ2-3): GAGVSQTPSNKVTEKGKYVELRCDPISGHTALYWYRQSLGQGPEFLIYFQGTGAADDSGLPNDRFFAVRPEGSVSTLKIQRTERGDSAVYLCASSLLGNSGDTQYFGPGTRLTVL.

The V call is TRBV6-6, the J call TRBJ1-4; 8 bases fit TRBD1. The V segment lost 5 bases and the J segment 5 bases; nucleotides outside the gene matches: 4. Per the germline V gene, CDR1 is MNHNY and CDR2 is SVGAGI (reference sequence). This CDR3 region has 14 residues. The CDR3 DNA reads TGTGCCAGCAGTAACACAGGGGGGAATGAAAAACTGTTTTTT. Amino acid sequence: CASSNTGGNEKLFF.

The genes are TRBV18 and TRBJ1-1; D may be TRBD1 (6 bases). From germline, CDR1 is KGHSH and CDR2 LQKENI. The CDR3 sequence is 15 residues long. V was shortened by 6 bases and J by 4 bases, with 18 bases between the two germline ends. The CDR3, as DNA: TGTGCCAGCTCTCGCCAGGACAGCTGGGGCACTGAAGCTTTCTTT. The encoded protein is CASSRQDSWGTEAFF.

The chain employs TRBV11-2 and TRBJ2-7, with D unresolved. Trimming cost V 4 bases and J 5 bases, with 9 bases left between them. Germline CDR1 SGHAT, CDR2 FQNNGV. The CDR3 runs to 12 residues. CDR3 protein: CASSSYSHEQYF. Here the CDR3 DNA reads TGTGCCAGCAGCTCCTATAGTCACGAGCAGTACTTC.

For this clone: Other DNA variants within this sample encode the same CDR3. V gene TRBV18 combines with J gene TRBJ2-6; D gene unclear. The CDR3 loop spans 14 amino acids. Trimming took 5 bases from V and 1 from J, leaving 6 bases between them. Per the germline V gene, CDR1 is KGHSH and CDR2 is LQKENI. The CDR3 is CASSTESGANVLTF. The CDR3 nucleotides are TGTGCCAGCTCAACGGAATCTGGGGCCAACGTCCTGACTTTC.

V gene TRBV4-3 combines with J gene TRBJ2-1; 7 bases are shared with TRBD1. The V gene end was trimmed by 1 base and the J gene end by 9 bases; junction bases not matched to a gene: 9. Germline lookup yields CDR1 LGHNA and CDR2 YSLEER. The CDR3 loop spans 15 amino acids. The CDR3 loop reads CASSQGKQGSGEQFF. The CDR3 DNA is TGCGCCAGCAGCCAAGGCAAACAGGGGAGCGGTGAGCAGTTCTTC.

The chain combines TRBV10-2 with TRBJ1-4, with a tentative D call TRBD1 (6 bases). The V and J ends lost 7 bases and 3 bases respectively, with 12 bases between them. CDR1 and CDR2 from the germline V gene are WSHSY and SAAADI. There are 14 residues in the CDR3. The chain's CDR3 is CASKPTGPNEKLFF. Here the CDR3 DNA reads TGCGCCAGCAAGCCGACAGGCCCTAATGAAAAACTGTTTTTT.

As concerns this clone: The same CDR3 also results from other DNA sequences found in this sample. The chain carries TRBV5-1 and TRBJ2-7; 8 bases are a match to TRBD1. Germline-derived CDR1 and CDR2 are SGHRS and YFSETQ. With 3 bases clipped from V and 2 bases from J, the junction kept 4 bases outside the gene matches. The CDR3 spans 14 residues. This chain's CDR3 is CASSSSGGPYEQYF. CDR3 sequence (DNA): TGCGCCAGCAGCTCCTCAGGGGGCCCCTACGAGCAGTACTTC.

The rearrangement joins TRBV7-9 to TRBJ2-7; the D is unclear. CDR1 is SEHNR, CDR2 FQNEAQ, per germline (reference sequence). The CDR3 sequence is 14 residues long. V lost 1 base to trimming and J lost 0 bases, with 7 bases between them. In DNA, the CDR3 is TGTGCCAGCAGCTTAGAACACCTCTCCTACGAGCAGTACTTC. It specifies CASSLEHLSYEQYF.

This sequence joins TRBV5-1 and TRBJ2-5, with TRBD1 identical over 11 bases. The germline CDR1 and CDR2 sequences are SGHRS and YFSETQ. The ends lost 1 base at V and 3 bases at J; junction bases unmatched: 5. There are 16 residues in the CDR3. CDR3 residues: CASSLLQGQGEETQYF. DNA for the CDR3: TGCGCCAGCAGCTTGTTGCAGGGACAGGGGGAAGAGACCCAGTACTTC.

CDR3 sequence reads: CASSPKRWGESNQPQHF. CDR3 DNA sequence: TGTGCCAGCAGTCCGAAGAGATGGGGCGAGAGCAATCAGCCCCAGCATTTT. The J gene is TRBJ1-5, the V gene TRBV27, with D perhaps TRBD1 (5 bases). Deletions cut 5 bases from V and 1 base from J, with 18 bases between. The CDR3 extends over 17 amino acids. Looked up from germline, CDR1 is MNHEY and CDR2 is SMNVEV (reference sequence).

The J gene is TRBJ2-3, the V gene TRBV7-9; D unresolved. Per the germline V gene, CDR1 is SEHNR and CDR2 is FQNEAQ (reference sequence). V shed 2 bases and J shed 4 bases, with 10 bases lying between them. CDR3 length: 14 amino acids. CDR3 DNA: TGTGCCAGCAGCTTATCGCGGTCGTCAGATACGCAGTATTTT. Its translation: CASSLSRSSDTQYF.

The rearrangement uses TRBV2 and TRBJ2-5; D is ambiguous. The end of the DNA is better explained by TRBJ2-7, so the J call may be wrong. Germline V gene lookup returns CDR1 SNHLY and CDR2 FYNNEI. CDR3 length equals 11 residues. The CDR3 here is CASAASYEQYF. The CDR3 region has the DNA TGTGCCAGCGCCGCTAGCTACGAGCAGTACTTC.

The chain combines TRBV10-3 with TRBJ1-2; D possibly corresponds to TRBD1 (5 bases). The ends were cut back, 6 bases at V and 1 base at J, with 12 bases in the middle. CDR3 length equals 14 residues. CDR1 ENHRY and CDR2 SYGVKD come from the germline V gene. The CDR3 coding sequence is TGTGCCATCAGCCCGTCAGGGCTTAACTATGGCTACACCTTC. Its translation: CAISPSGLNYGYTF.

This clone was observed a single time. This chain joins TRBV5-4 and TRBJ2-5, with D possibly called TRBD1 or TRBD2 (5 bases each). CDR3 size: 13 residues. The germline gives CDR1 SGHNT, CDR2 YYREEE (reference sequence). Trimming shortened V by 0 bases and J by 4 bases, and 7 bases separated the two germline ends. CDR3 sequence reads: CASSLGGVETQYF. The CDR3 nucleotides are TGTGCCAGCAGCTTGGGAGGGGTAGAGACCCAGTACTTC.